Listed below are T cell receptor beta chains from one sample, sequenced in a study of identical twins. TCRdb reprocessed the 5' RACE reads via MiXCR and lists one record per CDR3 protein. The top ten clones hold 2.9% of a sample with hundreds of thousands of distinct CDR3 sequences, 20% to 25% of them seen once. These data were also filed under a second study, of T cells expressing NK-cell markers.

The sequenced sample was CD4+ T cells sorted from blood. These receptors all come from a woman aged 18-29 years in good health. Each CDR3 is given with its conserved first and last residue. D genes are given only for firm matches. Clone size is not always given. Where it is, it says once, few, many or a class for expanded clones.

TRBV10-3	few	TRBJ2-1	TRBD2	TGTGCCATCAGTCGTCCCGGGACTAGCGGGAGGGCCAATGAGCAGTTCTTC	CAISRPGTSGRANEQFF
TRBV20-1	few	TRBJ1-6	NA	TGCAGTGCTAGAGATGAGGTTGTGAGCAATTCACCCCTCCACTTT	CSARDEVVSNSPLHF
TRBV3-1	few	TRBJ2-2	NA	TGTGCCGCCGGAAGGGGACCCACCGGGGAGCTGTTTTTT	CAAGRGPTGELFF
TRBV5-1	few	TRBJ2-3	TRBD2	TGCGCCAGCAGCTCCCGTTCTCGGGGGGGAGATACGCAGTATTTT	CASSSRSRGGDTQYF
TRBV18	NA	TRBJ1-3	TRBD1	TGTGCCAGCTCACCGGAGACAGGGGGCTCTGGAAACACCATATATTTT	CASSPETGGSGNTIYF
TRBV2	NA	TRBJ1-6	TRBD1	TGTGCCAGCAGTCAGACAGGGGGGGGATCACCCCTCCACTTT	CASSQTGGGSPLHF
TRBV9	few	TRBJ2-3	TRBD2	TGTGCCAGCAGCGCAGGACTAGCGAGAGATACGCAGTATTTT	CASSAGLARDTQYF
TRBV4-1	NA	TRBJ2-7	NA	TGCGCCAGCAGCCAAGGAAGACAGGGTCGGCGGGAGAGTCGCGAGCAGTACTTC	CASSQGRQGRRESREQYF
TRBV20-1	NA	TRBJ2-5	NA	TGCAGTGCTACCTCCCTGGGGGGAGGAGGAGAGACCCAGTACTTC	CSATSLGGGGETQYF
TRBV6-1	few	TRBJ2-2	NA	TGTGCCAGCACAAAACTGAACACCGGGGAGCTGTTTTTT	CASTKLNTGELFF
TRBV24-1	few	TRBJ2-1	NA	TGTGCCACCAGTGATAGGCTTTCTGGTAGTGAGCAGTTCTTC	CATSDRLSGSEQFF
TRBV7-2	few	TRBJ2-3	NA	TGTGCCAGCAGCAGCCGACTAGTGGCTACGCAGTATTTT	CASSSRLVATQYF
TRBV7-8	few	TRBJ2-1	NA	TGTGCCAGCAGCTTAGCGCTAGACAGCTACAATGAGCAGTTCTTC	CASSLALDSYNEQFF
TRBV27	NA	TRBJ1-4	NA	TGTGCCAGCAGTTTACGACGGCTCAATGAAAAACTGTTTTTT	CASSLRRLNEKLFF
TRBV20-1	many	TRBJ2-1	TRBD2	TGCAGTGCCCACCCCGGGGGGGTGTCCTACAATGAGCAGTTCTTC	CSAHPGGVSYNEQFF
TRBV6-1	few	TRBJ2-3	TRBD2	TGTGCCAGCAGCGTAGCCGGGGGGGCCCCAGATACGCAGTATTTT	CASSVAGGAPDTQYF
TRBV5-1	NA	TRBJ2-1	NA	TGCGCCAGCAGCCCTATAAGCGGAACCTACAATGAGCAGTTCTTC	CASSPISGTYNEQFF
TRBV4-1	few	TRBJ1-4	NA	TGCGCCAGCAGCTCCCGGGTCCTGGAGACTGAAAAACTGTTTTTT	CASSSRVLETEKLFF
TRBV27	NA	TRBJ2-6	NA	TGTGCCAGCAGTTCACCGTCCTCTGGGGCCAACGTCCTGACTTTC	CASSSPSSGANVLTF
TRBV7-2	NA	TRBJ1-5	NA	TGTGCCAGCAGCCGAGCAGGGAGAGGTTCTCAGCCCCAGCATTTT	CASSRAGRGSQPQHF
TRBV9	NA	TRBJ1-6	TRBD1	TGTGCCAGCAGCGTTGAAACAGGGGGTGGGTCACCCCTCCACTTT	CASSVETGGGSPLHF
TRBV7-9	NA	TRBJ1-1	NA	TGTGCCAGCAGCTCCCGGGGGGCCACTGAAGCTTTCTTT	CASSSRGATEAFF
TRBV20-1	NA	TRBJ2-3	NA	TGCAGTGCCCTAAAGGGGCCGGGCACAGATACGCAGTATTTT	CSALKGPGTDTQYF
TRBV6-1	NA	TRBJ2-1	TRBD2	TGTGCCAGCCGCCTTGTAGCGGGAGGGCCTGCGGGTGAGCAGTTCTTC	CASRLVAGGPAGEQFF
TRBV20-1	NA	TRBJ2-7	TRBD1	TGCAGTGCCCCCTTCAGACAGGGCCACGAGCAGTACTTC	CSAPFRQGHEQYF
TRBV7-2	NA	TRBJ2-5	TRBD2	TGTGCCAGCAGCTTGGGACTAGCGGGCTGGGAGACCCAGTACTTC	CASSLGLAGWETQYF
TRBV12-3/TRBV12-4	few	TRBJ2-5	NA	TGTGCCAGCAGTTTACCGCCGCAAGAGACCCAGTACTTC	CASSLPPQETQYF
TRBV7-9	NA	TRBJ2-7	NA	TGTGCCAGCAGCTTATTTGGGGGCGAGCAGTACTTC	CASSLFGGEQYF
TRBV20-1	few	TRBJ2-1	TRBD2	TGCAGTGCTAGCCCCTCTGCTAGCGGGGGGGGAGGCAATGAGCAGTTCTTC	CSASPSASGGGGNEQFF
TRBV4-2	few	TRBJ1-5	NA	TGTGCCAGCAGCCAACTTCGGGACTACAATCAGCCCCAGCATTTT	CASSQLRDYNQPQHF
TRBV20-1	once	TRBJ2-5	TRBD1	TGCAGTGCTGAACCGGGACAGGGGTTGGAGACCCAGTACTTC	CSAEPGQGLETQYF
TRBV20-1	once	TRBJ2-1	NA	TGCAGTGCTTCAGGACCCGGACATAACAATGAGCAGTTCTTC	CSASGPGHNNEQFF
TRBV10-3	few	TRBJ1-1	TRBD1	TGTGCCAGAAGGGACAGGGGTGACACTGAAGCTTTCTTT	CARRDRGDTEAFF
TRBV5-1	NA	TRBJ2-1	NA	TGCGCCAGCACCAGGGACAACGACAATGAGCAGTTCTTC	CASTRDNDNEQFF
TRBV30	NA	TRBJ2-2	NA	TGTGCCTGGAGTCGCGCTCCCGGGGAGCTGTTTTTT	CAWSRAPGELFF
TRBV20-1	NA	TRBJ1-1	TRBD1	TGCAGTGCTTCATCCCGGACAGGGATGGTTGGGGCTGAAGCTTTCTTT	CSASSRTGMVGAEAFF
TRBV12-3/TRBV12-4	NA	TRBJ2-7	NA	TGTGCCAGCAGTCCACGTAACTACGAGCAGTACTTC	CASSPRNYEQYF
TRBV7-9	NA	TRBJ1-2	NA	TGTGCCAGCAGCATCCCAACAAATGGCTACACCTTC	CASSIPTNGYTF
TRBV20-1	NA	TRBJ2-1	NA	TGCAGTGCTAGAGATCGGAAGGGATTGAATGAGCAGTTCTTC	CSARDRKGLNEQFF
TRBV20-1	NA	TRBJ2-3	TRBD2	TGCAGTCCTCAAGGTTGGCGGGGGAGCACAGATACGCAGTATTTT	CSPQGWRGSTDTQYF